This T cell receptor beta chain was sequenced in a study of PD-1 blockade in classical Hodgkin lymphoma. The ends were cut back, 7 bases at V and 6 bases at J, with 19 bases in the middle. CDR1 SGHRS and CDR2 YFSETQ come from the germline V gene. This CDR3 is 15 amino acids long. Worth noting for this clone: The antigen is undetermined.

The table came from immunoSEQ multiplex PCR; TCRdb's copy has only in-frame clones and leaves some out. The sample carries approximately 13,000 clones, 88% recorded once. Findings and caveats of the study: Newly diagnosed patients reportedly trailed healthy donors in baseline TCR diversity.

Specified time point: cycle 4 day 1 (C4D1), after less than seven weeks of nivolumab. Autologous stem cell transplantation was followed by relapse in every patient, and brentuximab vedotin exposure varied. Purified CD4+ T cells were obtained from thawed PBMCs through magnetic negative selection. The receptor comes from a human donor with classical Hodgkin lymphoma. The J gene is TRBJ2-2, the V gene TRBV5-1, with a tentative D call TRBD2 (6 bases). The specimen was CD4+ T cells from blood, collected before the fourth cycle of nivolumab. The CDR3 here is CASSRRDSGAGELFF. CDR3 bases: TGCGCCAGCTCCCGGCGGGACTCCGGCGCCGGGGAGCTGTTTTTT.